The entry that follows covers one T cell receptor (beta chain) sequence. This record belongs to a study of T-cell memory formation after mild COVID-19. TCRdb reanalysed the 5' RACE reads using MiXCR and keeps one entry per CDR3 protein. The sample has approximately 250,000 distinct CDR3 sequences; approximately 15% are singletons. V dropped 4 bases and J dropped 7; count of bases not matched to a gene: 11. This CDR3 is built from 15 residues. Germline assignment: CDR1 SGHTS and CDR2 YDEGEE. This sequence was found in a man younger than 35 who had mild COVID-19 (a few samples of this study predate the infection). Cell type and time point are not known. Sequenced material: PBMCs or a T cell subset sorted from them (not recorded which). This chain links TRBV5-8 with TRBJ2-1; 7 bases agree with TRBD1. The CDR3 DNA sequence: TGTGCCAGCAGCCTGAAGACGACAGGGAATAATGAGCAGTTCTTC. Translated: CASSLKTTGNNEQFF.